Listed here are 24 T cell receptor beta chains from one sample, sequenced in a study of metastatic and nonmetastatic thyroid tumors (dated by TCRdb to 2019 to 2021). Libraries were constructed by PCR. The sample was run on an Illumina HiSeq 4000. Using fastp trimming at Q25 and MiXCR clonotype assembly, TCRdb reanalyzed the public sequencing data and kept in-frame beta chains. The sample table lists tens of thousands of clones, roughly a sixth of them with a count of one. The top ten constitute 3% to 4.5% of the sample. Before undergoing thyroid surgery, none of the patients had been given any kind of treatment. Sequenced input: blood. These receptors were obtained from a female donor with papillary thyroid cancer or a benign thyroid nodule (not recorded which). Some clones in this sample may be carry-over from other donors' samples.

This clone was counted ten times or more. The sample holds other DNA sequences that translate to the same CDR3. The chain links TRBV9 to TRBJ1-1; tentative D call: TRBD1 (5 bases). Trimming cost V 5 bases and J 4 bases, with 18 bases left between them. This CDR3 has 15 residues. The germline CDR1 and CDR2 sequences are SGDLS and YYNGEE. CDR3 in DNA: TGTGCCAGCAGGCCAACCAGGGCTTGGTCCACTGAAGCTTTCTTT. Its protein is CASRPTRAWSTEAFF. The full variable domain, its missing parts supplied by reference TRBV9 and TRBJ1-1, is DSGVTQTPKHLITATGQRVTLRCSPRSGDLSVYWYQQSLDQGLQFLIQYYNGEERAKGNILERFSAQQFPDLHSELNLSSLELGDSALYFCASRPTRAWSTEAFFGQGTRLTVV.

This rearrangement joins TRBV6-5 to TRBJ2-1, with TRBD2 matching over 11 bases. Germline assignment: CDR1 MNHEY and CDR2 SVGAGI. CDR3 size: 18 residues. V shed 0 bases and J 13 bases; nucleotides not matched to a gene: 17. CDR3 sequence (DNA): TGTGCCAGCAGTTACTCCCCCGCGACTAGCGGGGACTACAATGGTCAGTTCTTC. It encodes CASSYSPATSGDYNGQFF.

The V and J genes are TRBV25-1 and TRBJ1-5, with a weak D call TRBD1 (6 bases). V was shortened by 6 bases and J by 1 base, with 10 bases between the two germline ends. The CDR3 consists of 14 residues. CDR1 is MGHDK, CDR2 SYGVNS, per germline. This chain's CDR3 is CASRAGQSNQPQHF. The CDR3 bases are TGTGCCAGCAGGGCCGGACAGAGCAATCAGCCCCAGCATTTT.

The chain carries TRBV20-1 and TRBJ2-5, with D possibly TRBD2 on 5 matching bases. The germline V gene has CDR1 DFQATT and CDR2 SNEGSKA (reference sequence). This CDR3 region has 13 residues. Trimming removed 1 base from V and 5 bases from J, with 11 bases in between. In nucleotides, the CDR3 is TGCAGTGCTAGAGTGACTACCGGGGAGACCCAGTACTTC. Translation gives CSARVTTGETQYF.

Ten or more counts support this clone. This chain uses TRBV3-1 with TRBJ1-2, with D tentatively TRBD1 (5 bases). CDR3 length: 15 residues. V was cut by 0 bases and J by 2 bases, with 10 bases left in between. Germline CDR1 is LGHDT and CDR2 is YNNKEL (reference sequence). This CDR3 is CASSQDQGVNYGYTF. The CDR3 coding sequence is TGTGCCAGCAGCCAAGATCAAGGGGTGAACTATGGCTACACCTTC.

This rearrangement joins TRBV7-2 to TRBJ2-7, with TRBD2 as a possible D gene (5 bases). V lost 5 bases and J 7 bases, leaving 15 bases between the germline ends. CDR1 is SGHTA, CDR2 FQGNSA, per germline. The CDR3 sequence is 13 residues long. Here the CDR3 reads CASSERLVGEQYF. The DNA for the CDR3 is TGTGCCAGCAGCGAGCGGCTGGTTGGTGAGCAGTACTTC.

This clone was detected many times. V and J are TRBV5-1 and TRBJ2-2; D tentatively reads TRBD1 or TRBD2 (5 bases each). The CDR3 totals 14 residues. V dropped 4 bases and J dropped 0 bases, with 7 bases sitting between them. Germline V lookup: CDR1 SGHRS, CDR2 YFSETQ. The CDR3 DNA reads TGCGCCAGCAGCGGGACGGCGAACACCGGGGAGCTGTTTTTT. As protein: CASSGTANTGELFF.

This clone was detected only once. The junction differs from germline at one of its ends, possibly a read error. V usage is TRBV2 and J usage is TRBJ2-3, with D perhaps matching TRBD2 (7 bases). Germline CDR1 is SNHLY and CDR2 is FYNNEI. This CDR3 contains 16 residues. The CDR3 sequence: CASRTLWAGATDTKYF. CDR3 DNA sequence: TGTGCCAGCAGGACCCTTTGGGCGGGGGCCACAGATACGAAGTATTTT.

In its sample, this clone was seen many times. The chain links TRBV2 to TRBJ1-5, with D uncertain. The CDR3 is 14 amino acids. In germline, CDR1 is SNHLY, CDR2 FYNNEI. V was trimmed by 4 bases and J by 0 bases, leaving 7 bases between them. CDR3 nucleotide sequence: TGTGCCAGCAGTGTGTCCTATAGCAATCAGCCCCAGCATTTT. It specifies CASSVSYSNQPQHF.

This clone has a count of ten or more. The V gene is TRBV3-1, the J gene TRBJ1-5; D unresolved. Germline CDR1 LGHDT, CDR2 YNNKEL (reference sequence). The CDR3 length is 16 residues. The V gene lost 0 bases and the J gene lost 1 base, with 10 bases spanning the gap. The CDR3 loop reads CASSQDGEGSNQPQHF. In DNA form, the CDR3 reads TGTGCCAGCAGCCAAGATGGGGAAGGGAGCAATCAGCCCCAGCATTTT.

Concerning this clone: A junction end diverges from the germline sequence, so it may reflect a read error. This chain links TRBV25-1 with TRBJ2-2; no reliable D call. CDR3 length: 12 residues. CDR1 MGHDK and CDR2 SYGVNS come from the germline V gene. CDR3 amino acids: CVSSDDTGELFF. The CDR3, as DNA: TGTGTCAGCAGTGACGACACCGGTGAGCTGTTTTTT.

The sample holds many counts of this clone. The chain carries TRBV7-8 and TRBJ1-2; D is perhaps TRBD1 (5 bases). This CDR3 comprises 14 residues. Per germline, CDR1 SGHVS and CDR2 FQNEAQ. V dropped 2 bases and J dropped 4 bases, with 11 bases sitting between them. CDR3 in amino acids: CASSLRAGVYGYTF. The CDR3 nucleotides read TGTGCCAGCAGCTTAAGGGCGGGGGTCTATGGCTACACCTTC.

This clone was seen at least ten times. CDR3 in amino acids: CASSLSPPGQEETQYF. CDR3 in DNA: TGTGCCAGCAGCTTAAGTCCGCCGGGACAGGAAGAGACCCAGTACTTC. The V call is TRBV7-2, the J call TRBJ2-5, with 8 bases that match TRBD1. The germline CDR1 and CDR2 sequences are SGHTA and FQGNSA. This CDR3 region has 16 residues. V was pared by 2 bases and J by 3 bases, with 8 bases of the junction left unmatched.

The V call is TRBV28, the J call TRBJ1-1; D gene unclear. V lost 6 bases, J lost 2 bases, and 10 bases lay in between. The CDR3 consists of 13 residues. The germline CDR1 and CDR2 sequences are MDHEN and SYDVKM. This chain's CDR3 is CASSLVENTEAFF. The CDR3 DNA is TGTGCCAGCAGCTTAGTGGAAAACACTGAAGCTTTCTTT.

Worth noting for this clone: At one end the junction does not follow the germline gene, possibly because of a read error. V and J are TRBV20-1 and TRBJ1-5; D is ambiguous. The CDR3 contains 14 residues. Germline values: CDR1 DFQATT, CDR2 SNEGSKA (reference sequence). The CDR3 nucleotides are TGCAGTGTTAGAGTGAAGGACTCGTGGCAGCCCCAGCATTTT. This translates into CSVRVKDSWQPQHF.

Points on this clone: The junction differs from germline at one of its ends, possibly a read error. The sample contains more than one DNA sequence encoding this CDR3. The rearrangement uses TRBV20-1 and TRBJ2-5; 7 nucleotides align to TRBD1. The CDR3 loop spans 13 amino acids. Germline V lookup: CDR1 DFQATT, CDR2 SNEGSKA (reference sequence). The CDR3 sequence is CSAPRDSQETQYF. The CDR3, as DNA: TGCAGTGCTCCCAGGGACAGTCAAGAGACACAGTATTTC.

This clone was seen ten or more times. The rearrangement joins TRBV3-1 to TRBJ2-7, with D tentatively TRBD1 or TRBD2 (5 bases each). This CDR3 region has 16 residues. The V gene's germline CDR1 is LGHDT and CDR2 YNNKEL (reference sequence). V lost 3 bases and J 3 bases, leaving 18 bases between the germline ends. The CDR3 bases are TGTGCCAGCAGCCACGTTGGGGGAGAGGGGTACTACGAGCAGTACTTC. The encoded protein is CASSHVGGEGYYEQYF.

This clone has at least ten counts. The CDR3 here is CASSPPPGSGMENEQFF. In DNA, the CDR3 is TGTGCCAGCAGTCCACCACCGGGTAGCGGGATGGAGAATGAGCAGTTCTTC. The chain carries TRBV27 and TRBJ2-1; TRBD2 matches 8 bases. This CDR3 comprises 17 residues. CDR1 and CDR2 (germline): MNHEY, SMNVEV (reference sequence). V gave up 5 bases and J gave up 7 bases; unmatched junction bases: 16.

This clone showed up many times. As DNA, the CDR3 is TGTGCCAGCAGCTCCCGCGCGTCCCTTTCCTACAATGAGCAGTTCTTC. Its translation is CASSSRASLSYNEQFF. The rearrangement uses TRBV11-2 and TRBJ2-1, with D uncertain. This CDR3 region has 16 residues. The germline V and J ends were trimmed by 4 bases and 1 base, with 14 bases remaining between them. Germline CDR1 SGHAT, CDR2 FQNNGV.

On this clone itself: Relative to the germline gene, one junction end is altered; a read error may explain this. J is TRBJ2-2 and V is TRBV28; TRBD2 is a possible D gene (5 bases). Germline CDR1 is MDHEN and CDR2 is SYDVKM. This CDR3 contains 16 residues. CDR3 in amino acids: CASSFSSRENTWELFF. CDR3 DNA: TGTGCCAGCAGTTTCTCAAGCCGGGAAAACACCTGGGAGCTGTTTTTT.

This chain connects TRBV20-1 to TRBJ1-1, with D maybe TRBD1 (6 bases). Looked up from germline, CDR1 is DFQATT and CDR2 is SNEGSKA (reference sequence). The CDR3 has 16 amino acids. V was pared by 0 bases and J by 2 bases, with 16 bases between. The CDR3 loop is CSAREGGRGGNTEAFF. The DNA of the CDR3 is TGCAGTGCTAGAGAGGGGGGAAGAGGGGGAAACACTGAAGCTTTCTTT.

This clone was seen at least ten times. The chain recombines TRBV10-2 with TRBJ2-7; D remains ambiguous. There are 13 residues in the CDR3. Germline values: CDR1 WSHSY, CDR2 SAAADI. Trimming shortened V by 6 bases and J by 6 bases, and 15 bases separated the two germline ends. CDR3 sequence (DNA): TGCGCCAGCAGGGATCGACCTAGTTCCGAGCAGTACTTC. This codes for CASRDRPSSEQYF.

The chain carries TRBV19 and TRBJ1-4; 7 bases are shared with TRBD1. The CDR3 consists of 13 residues. V dropped 9 bases and J dropped 10; count of bases not matched to a gene: 11. Germline-derived CDR1 and CDR2 are LNHDA and SQIVND (reference sequence). This CDR3 reads CASAERGRGKLFF. CDR3 DNA sequence: TGTGCCAGCGCCGAAAGGGGGCGGGGAAAACTGTTTTTT.

This clone came up many times. V and J are TRBV7-2 and TRBJ2-1, with D possibly being TRBD2 (6 bases). The CDR3 has 14 amino acids. Germline CDR1 SGHTA, CDR2 FQGNSA. V was cut by 5 bases and J by 5 bases, with 13 bases left in between. The CDR3 region is CASSRSAGHNEQFF. CDR3 nucleotides: TGTGCCAGCAGCCGTTCAGCGGGCCACAATGAGCAGTTCTTC.